The 29 T cell receptor beta chains in this list originate from one sample, sequenced in a study of shared clonotypes between healthy human individuals. Repertoires were generated with immunoSEQ multiplex PCR, while TCRdb's copy carries only in-frame clones and drops some. The sample includes about 460,000 clones, around 77% of them seen just once. Specimen: PBMCs. Every receptor here comes from a woman between 40 and 55 years old in good health. Some clones in this sample may be carry-over from other donors' samples.

V gene TRBV5-1 combines with J gene TRBJ2-1; 10 positions match TRBD2. Germline V gene lookup returns CDR1 SGHRS and CDR2 YFSETQ. J gave up 1 base and V 4 bases, and 5 bases lay outside the gene matches. The CDR3 is 16 residues long. The CDR3 nucleotides read TGCGCCAGCAGCCCCGCACTAGCGGGATCCTACAATGAGCAGTTCTTC. This codes for CASSPALAGSYNEQFF. Together with reference TRBV5-1 and TRBJ2-1, the CDR3 gives the full variable domain: KAGVTQTPRYLIKTRGQQVTLSCSPISGHRSVSWYQQTPGQGLQFLFEYFSETQRNKGNFPGRFSGRQFSNSRSEMNVSTLELGDSALYLCASSPALAGSYNEQFFGPGTRLTVL.

The CDR3: CASSLYDGPYNEQFF. The CDR3 DNA sequence: TGTGCCAGCAGCTTATATGACGGACCCTACAATGAGCAGTTCTTC. J is TRBJ2-1 and V is TRBV7-2; the D is unclear. The CDR3 is 15 residues long. Germline CDR1 reads SGHTA; CDR2 reads FQGNSA. Trimming removed 2 bases from V and 2 bases from J, with 10 bases in between. Drawing the rest from reference TRBV7-2 and TRBJ2-1, the complete variable domain is GAGVSQSPSNKVTEKGKDVELRCDPISGHTALYWYRQSLGQGLEFLIYFQGNSAPDKSGLPSDRFSAERTGGSVSTLTIQRTQQEDSAVYLCASSLYDGPYNEQFFGPGTRLTVL.

CDR3 in amino acids: CASRPLDRDLGEQFF. The CDR3 DNA sequence: TGTGCCAGCAGACCCCTTGACAGGGACTTGGGTGAGCAGTTCTTC. The chain carries TRBV28 and TRBJ2-1; possibly TRBD1 for D (7 bases). Between the trimmed V and J ends, which lost 6 bases and 9 bases, there was a span of 21 bases. The germline V gene encodes CDR1 MDHEN and CDR2 SYDVKM. This CDR3 contains 15 residues. Variable domain in full (rest from reference TRBV28 and TRBJ2-1): DVKVTQSSRYLVKRTGEKVFLECVQDMDHENMFWYRQDPGLGLRLIYFSYDVKMKEKGDIPEGYSVSREKKERFSLILESASTNQTSMYLCASRPLDRDLGEQFFGPGTRLTVL.

This chain links TRBV7-2 with TRBJ2-3; TRBD1 aligns across 9 bases. V dropped 2 bases and J dropped 2; count of bases not matched to a gene: 8. This CDR3 is built from 17 residues. Per germline, CDR1 SGHTA and CDR2 FQGNSA. The CDR3 sequence: CASSLIPTGGNTDTQYF. DNA of the CDR3: TGTGCCAGCAGCTTAATTCCGACAGGGGGGAACACAGATACGCAGTATTTT.

CDR3 sequence (DNA): TGTGCCACCAGTTCCGGGCCCCCAGATACGCAGTATTTT. Translated: CATSSGPPDTQYF. V and J are TRBV15 and TRBJ2-3; D not resolved. The CDR3 contains 13 residues. CDR1 and CDR2 from the germline V gene are LNHNV and YYDKDF (reference sequence). The V and J ends lost 6 bases and 4 bases respectively, with 11 bases between them. The whole variable domain, remainder taken from reference TRBV15 and TRBJ2-3, is DAMVIQNPRYQVTQFGKPVTLSCSQTLNHNVMYWYQQKSSQAPKLLFHYYDKDFNNEADTPDNFQSRRPNTSFCFLDIRSPGLGDTAMYLCATSSGPPDTQYFGPGTRLTVL.

The chain recombines TRBV6-6 with TRBJ2-1; 8 bases agree with TRBD1. CDR1 and CDR2 (germline): MNHNY, SVGAGI (reference sequence). This CDR3 has 15 amino acids. The V gene end was trimmed by 2 bases and the J gene end by 8 bases; junction bases not matched to a gene: 8. CDR3 nucleotide sequence: TGTGCCAGCAGTTACCCGGGTCGACAGGGGCATGAGCAGTTCTTC. Protein product: CASSYPGRQGHEQFF.

V gene TRBV28 combines with J gene TRBJ2-7; D may be TRBD1 (6 bases). The CDR3 is 15 amino acids. V dropped 3 bases and J dropped 2 bases, with 14 bases sitting between them. Germline V gene lookup returns CDR1 MDHEN and CDR2 SYDVKM. The CDR3 loop reads CASSFLGQKAYEQYF. CDR3 bases: TGTGCCAGCAGTTTTCTTGGACAGAAAGCCTACGAGCAGTACTTC.

To note about this clone: At one boundary the junction diverges from the germline segment, which might be a read error. Other DNA sequences within the sample encode an identical CDR3. The chain recombines TRBV7-9 with TRBJ1-4, with no clear D. The CDR3 contains 14 residues. CDR1 SEHNR and CDR2 FQNEAQ come from the germline V gene (reference sequence). CDR3 coding DNA: TGTGCCAGCAGCTTAGGTTCGGGTAATGAGAAACTGTTTTTT. Encoded protein: CASSLGSGNEKLFF.

The rearrangement joins TRBV29-1 to TRBJ2-4; D might be TRBD1 or TRBD2, each matching 5 bases. Germline-derived CDR1 and CDR2 are SQVTM and ANQGSEA. The CDR3 extends over 12 amino acids. The V gene lost 6 bases and the J gene lost 4 bases, with 10 bases spanning the gap. CDR3 DNA sequence: TGCAGCGTCGGGACCGTGAAAAACATTCAGTACTTC. It is translated as CSVGTVKNIQYF.

This clone was observed once. The genes are TRBV27 and TRBJ2-1, with unresolved D. Trimming shortened V by 2 bases and J by 4 bases, and 15 bases separated the two germline ends. Germline CDR1 and CDR2: MNHEY and SMNVEV (reference sequence). The CDR3 contains 16 residues. CDR3 loop: CASSLDGPAQYNEQFF. The CDR3 DNA is TGTGCCAGCAGTTTAGACGGTCCAGCTCAGTACAATGAGCAGTTCTTC.

This clone was seen only once. This rearrangement joins TRBV28 to TRBJ1-5; a possible D gene is TRBD1 (6 bases). Per germline, CDR1 MDHEN and CDR2 SYDVKM. The V gene lost 3 bases and the J gene lost 0 bases, with 15 bases spanning the gap. The CDR3 spans 17 residues. The CDR3 bases are TGTGCCAGCAGTTTTGTTCAGGGGCATTATAGCAATCAGCCCCAGCATTTT. Its protein is CASSFVQGHYSNQPQHF.

Ten or more counts support this clone. Different DNA sequences within this sample yield the same CDR3. The chain uses TRBV29-1 and TRBJ2-5; D unclear. This CDR3 contains 12 residues. Germline V gene sequence: CDR1 SQVTM, CDR2 ANQGSEA. Between the trimmed V and J ends, which lost 8 bases and 4 bases, there was a span of 14 bases. CDR3 coding DNA: TGCAGCTACCGCCTGATGGGAGAGACCCAGTACTTC. Protein sequence: CSYRLMGETQYF.

As regards this clone: A much larger clone is a single base away; this may be a read error. The genes are TRBV6-6 and TRBJ2-5; D remains ambiguous. The CDR3 contains 15 residues. Between the trimmed V and J ends, which lost 6 bases and 1 base, there was a span of 15 bases. CDR1 is MNHNY, CDR2 SVGAGI, per germline (reference sequence). Here the CDR3 DNA reads TGTGCCAGCAGACCTTGGGCAGTTTCCCAAGAGACCCAGTACTTC. Translation: CASRPWAVSQETQYF.

The J gene is TRBJ2-7, the V gene TRBV7-9, with 7 bases aligning to TRBD2. The germline gives CDR1 SEHNR, CDR2 FQNEAQ (reference sequence). The CDR3 length is 12 residues. V was pared by 3 bases and J by 6 bases, with 2 bases of the junction left unmatched. In DNA, the CDR3 is TGTGCCAGCAGCTTGGGACTATTCGAGCAGTACTTC. Amino acid sequence: CASSLGLFEQYF.

This clone appeared a few times. CDR3 protein: CASSLQGNPSNQPQHF. The CDR3 nucleotides read TGTGCCAGCAGCTTACAGGGGAACCCTAGCAATCAGCCCCAGCATTTT. This chain links TRBV11-1 with TRBJ1-5; possible D gene TRBD1, 6 bases. The CDR3 sequence is 16 residues long. From germline, CDR1 is SGHAT and CDR2 FQDESV (reference sequence). The V and J ends lost 2 bases and 0 bases respectively, with 11 bases between them.

This sequence joins TRBV29-1 and TRBJ1-2, with 8 positions matching TRBD1. The CDR3 is 15 residues long. CDR1 SQVTM and CDR2 ANQGSEA come from the germline V gene. V shed 0 bases and J 6 bases; nucleotides not matched to a gene: 9. The CDR3 nucleotides read TGCAGCGTTGAAGATCGAGGACAGGGAGAGCATGGCTACACCTTC. Translating gives CSVEDRGQGEHGYTF.

On this clone itself: A far bigger clonotype differs at one base, so this is likely a read error. The V call is TRBV28, the J call TRBJ2-7; D gene ambiguous. The CDR3 runs 14 residues. The germline gives CDR1 MDHEN, CDR2 SYDVKM. The CDR3 reads CAGSLHSDNYEQYF. Written as DNA, the CDR3 is TGTGCCGGCAGTTTACACTCCGATAACTACGAGCAGTACTTC.

With respect to this clone: This likely came from a read error, as a far larger clone is one base away. This sequence joins TRBV5-1 and TRBJ2-1; D could derive from TRBD1 or TRBD2 (5 bases each). CDR1 SGHRS and CDR2 YFSETQ come from the germline V gene. The ends were cut back, 4 bases at V and 7 bases at J, with 15 bases in the middle. This CDR3 region has 14 residues. The CDR3 nucleotides are TGCGCCAGCAGCACCGGACCAGAGGGGAATGAGCAGTTCTTC. It yields the protein CASSTGPEGNEQFF. Full variable domain (missing parts from reference TRBV5-1 and TRBJ2-1): KAGVTQTPRYLIKTRGQQVTLSCSPISGHRSVSWYQQTPGQGLQFLFEYFSETQRNKGNFPGRFSGRQFSNSRSEMNVSTLELGDSALYLCASSTGPEGNEQFFGPGTRLTVL.

The genes are TRBV27 and TRBJ1-4; D gene uncertain. Looked up from germline, CDR1 is MNHEY and CDR2 is SMNVEV (reference sequence). The V end was cut by 4 bases, the J end by 7 bases, with 10 bases between. This CDR3 has 13 residues. This CDR3 is CASSWVYGEKLFF. The CDR3 DNA reads as TGTGCCAGCAGTTGGGTTTATGGTGAAAAACTGTTTTTT. Variable domain in full (rest from reference TRBV27 and TRBJ1-4): EAQVTQNPRYLITVTGKKLTVTCSQNMNHEYMSWYRQDPGLGLRQIYYSMNVEVTDKGDVPEGYKVSRKEKRNFPLILESPSPNQTSLYFCASSWVYGEKLFFGSGTQLSVL.

V and J are TRBV20-1 and TRBJ1-2; 7 positions agree with TRBD1. V lost 5 bases, J lost 12 bases, and 6 bases stayed unmatched. CDR1 is DFQATT, CDR2 SNEGSKA, per germline (reference sequence). This CDR3 comprises 10 residues. In DNA form, the CDR3 reads TGCAGTGCTGGGGGACAGACCAACACCTTC. It specifies CSAGGQTNTF.

The chain uses TRBV30 and TRBJ1-4; D remains unclear. V lost 1 base and J 1 base, leaving 7 bases between the germline ends. Germline CDR1 reads GTSNPN; CDR2 reads SVGIG (reference sequence). This CDR3 has 14 residues. The CDR3 DNA sequence: TGTGCCTGGAGTGGGACCAGAACTAATGAAAAACTGTTTTTT. It codes for CAWSGTRTNEKLFF.

V and J are TRBV18 and TRBJ2-5; 8 bases agree with TRBD1. V lost 2 bases to trimming and J lost 4 bases; unmatched junction nucleotides: 12. From germline, CDR1 is KGHSH and CDR2 LQKENI. The CDR3 loop spans 17 amino acids. This CDR3 reads CASSPSLGQGFAETQYF. The CDR3 DNA reads TGTGCCAGCTCACCAAGTTTAGGACAGGGATTTGCAGAGACCCAGTACTTC.

The chain has TRBV2 and TRBJ1-5; D uncertain. The CDR3 runs 12 residues. V shed 0 bases and J shed 11 bases, with 8 bases lying between them. The V gene's germline CDR1 is SNHLY and CDR2 FYNNEI. Here the CDR3 DNA reads TGTGCCAGCAGTGAAGCACGGGAAGCCCAGCATTTT. It yields the protein CASSEAREAQHF. Based on the CDR3 plus reference TRBV2 and TRBJ1-5, the full variable domain is EPEVTQTPSHQVTQMGQEVILRCVPISNHLYFYWYRQILGQKVEFLVSFYNNEISEKSEIFDDQFSVERPDGSNFTLKIRSTKLEDSAMYFCASSEAREAQHFGDGTRLSIL.

In its sample, this clone was seen once. V gene TRBV7-9 combines with J gene TRBJ2-5; D is possibly TRBD1 or TRBD2 (5 bases each). From germline, CDR1 is SEHNR and CDR2 FQNEAQ (reference sequence). The V end lost 3 bases, the J end lost 1 base, and 9 bases lay between the germline ends. This CDR3 has 14 residues. The CDR3 loop reads CASSFGGSQETQYF. The DNA for the CDR3 is TGTGCCAGCAGCTTTGGGGGTTCCCAAGAGACCCAGTACTTC.

This chain connects TRBV11-2 to TRBJ1-1, with 7 bases fitting TRBD1. With V trimmed by 5 bases and J by 1 base, 7 bases remained unmatched. Germline CDR1 and CDR2: SGHAT and FQNNGV. This CDR3 is built from 15 residues. The CDR3 region is CASSPWTGANTEAFF. The CDR3 DNA follows: TGTGCCAGCAGCCCTTGGACAGGAGCGAACACTGAAGCTTTCTTT.

The V call is TRBV7-2, the J call TRBJ2-3; the D gene is possibly TRBD2 (5 bases). The V end lost 5 bases, the J end lost 11 bases, and 20 bases lay between the germline ends. CDR1 and CDR2 (germline): SGHTA, FQGNSA. The CDR3 is 14 residues long. CDR3 sequence: CASSPTSRGRGQYF. The CDR3 DNA is TGTGCCAGCAGCCCTACATCCCGGGGTCGTGGGCAGTATTTT.

The rearrangement links TRBV9 to TRBJ2-1, with 8 bases lining up with TRBD2. Trimming cost V 6 bases and J 6 bases; bases outside gene matches: 20. The germline V gene has CDR1 SGDLS and CDR2 YYNGEE. CDR3 size: 18 residues. The CDR3 coding sequence is TGTGCCAGCAATCCCGCGGGAGGTACCCACATTAGAAGCAATGAGCAGTTCTTC. As protein: CASNPAGGTHIRSNEQFF. The whole variable domain, filled in from reference TRBV9 and TRBJ2-1, reads DSGVTQTPKHLITATGQRVTLRCSPRSGDLSVYWYQQSLDQGLQFLIQYYNGEERAKGNILERFSAQQFPDLHSELNLSSLELGDSALYFCASNPAGGTHIRSNEQFFGPGTRLTVL.

The chain has TRBV11-2 and TRBJ1-2, with 7 nucleotides matching TRBD1. The ends lost 8 bases at V and 0 bases at J; junction bases unmatched: 12. CDR1 is SGHAT and CDR2 is FQNNGV in the germline V gene. The CDR3 is made up of 16 amino acids. The CDR3 spells CASRSVGQRTNYGYTF. The CDR3 DNA reads TGTGCCAGCCGAAGTGTGGGACAGCGAACTAACTATGGCTACACCTTC.

This clone was counted a single time. The rearrangement links TRBV25-1 to TRBJ1-1; maybe TRBD1 (5 bases). Germline V lookup: CDR1 MGHDK, CDR2 SYGVNS. The CDR3 length is 15 residues. V was trimmed by 0 bases and J by 1 base, leaving 9 bases between them. CDR3 protein: CASSEYATENTEAFF. As DNA, the CDR3 is TGTGCCAGCAGTGAATACGCGACAGAGAACACTGAAGCTTTCTTT.